These 30 T cell receptor beta chains were all obtained from the same sample, sequenced in a study of preoperative IRX-2 immunotherapy in early breast cancer. Sequencing was performed with immunoSEQ multiplex PCR; in TCRdb, only in-frame clones are kept and a portion is missing. The sample consists of 40,000 to 50,000 clones, roughly 80% of them appearing once. Treatment described: preoperative locoregional IRX-2 cytokine immunotherapy. Here the sequenced sample was tumor tissue, taken after IRX-2 immunotherapy. Receptors originate from a human donor with breast cancer.

This clone was counted a single time. The junction does not match germline at one end; this may be a read error. The chain links TRBV6-8 to TRBJ2-7; a possible D gene is TRBD1 (6 bases). The CDR3 extends over 15 amino acids. Germline CDR1 MNHGY, CDR2 SAAAGT. CDR3 sequence: CAISKQGDLTYEQYF. The CDR3 nucleotides are TGTGCCATCAGTAAACAGGGTGATTTAACCTACGAGCAGTACTTC.

V usage is TRBV5-1 and J usage is TRBJ2-1, with D perhaps being TRBD1 or TRBD2 (5 bases each). The CDR3 consists of 14 residues. CDR1 is SGHRS and CDR2 is YFSETQ in the germline V gene. Trimming took 3 bases from V and 5 from J, leaving 12 bases between them. The CDR3 loop reads CASSSSGPHNEQFF. In nucleotides, the CDR3 is TGCGCCAGCAGCTCCTCGGGGCCTCACAATGAGCAGTTCTTC.

V gene TRBV9 combines with J gene TRBJ1-3; 7 bases map to TRBD1. Germline V lookup: CDR1 SGDLS, CDR2 YYNGEE. The CDR3 has 15 amino acids. The V and J ends lost 5 bases and 3 bases, in that order; junction bases with no gene match: 8. The CDR3 coding sequence is TGTGCCAGCAGTGAACAGGGGCTAGGTGGAAACACCATATATTTT. It codes for CASSEQGLGGNTIYF.

The chain uses TRBV5-1 and TRBJ1-3, with D maybe TRBD1 (5 bases). Per the germline V gene, CDR1 is SGHRS and CDR2 is YFSETQ. The CDR3 is 16 amino acids. V was cut by 0 bases and J by 0 bases, with 10 bases left in between. Written as DNA, the CDR3 is TGCGCCAGCAGCTTGGGGGACTTACTCTCTGGAAACACCATATATTTT. This codes for CASSLGDLLSGNTIYF.

This clone was observed a handful of times. The chain carries TRBV6-8 and TRBJ2-2; TRBD2 agrees at 7 bases. The CDR3 spans 14 residues. Germline-derived CDR1 and CDR2 are MNHGY and SAAAGT. Trimming at V came to 7 bases and at J to 2 bases, leaving 4 bases not matched to a gene. The CDR3 region has the DNA TGTGCCAGCACCCGAGCGGGAAACACCGGGGAGCTGTTTTTT. Its translation: CASTRAGNTGELFF.

This clone was recorded a few times. The rearrangement links TRBV6-8 to TRBJ1-2; unclear D gene. The CDR3 contains 13 residues. V was shortened by 1 base and J by 7 bases, with 10 bases between the two germline ends. Germline assignment: CDR1 MNHGY and CDR2 SAAAGT. CDR3: CASSYWGSTGYTF. CDR3 nucleotide sequence: TGTGCCAGCAGTTACTGGGGTTCCACTGGCTACACCTTC.

The chain joins TRBV6-8 to TRBJ1-2; D is uncertain. Trimming stripped 0 bases from V and 1 base from J, with 9 bases between. The CDR3 is made up of 15 amino acids. Germline V CDR1 and CDR2: MNHGY, SAAAGT. CDR3 DNA: TGTGCCAGCAGTTACTCGGGGAGCGGTAACTATGGCTACACCTTC. It translates to CASSYSGSGNYGYTF.

The chain joins TRBV11-3 to TRBJ1-2, with no clear D. Trimming pared 5 bases from V and 0 bases from J, leaving 16 bases between. The CDR3 covers 16 residues. CDR1 is SGHNT and CDR2 is YENEEA in the germline V gene. The CDR3 spells CASSPVGGDPNYGYTF. CDR3 sequence (DNA): TGTGCCAGCAGCCCGGTAGGAGGAGATCCTAACTATGGCTACACCTTC.

The V call is TRBV6-7, the J call TRBJ1-1, with D tentatively TRBD1 (6 bases). TRBV6-7 is annotated as an ORF whose role is uncertain. CDR3 size: 13 residues. The V gene lost 4 bases and the J gene lost 4 bases, with 10 bases spanning the gap. The CDR3 sequence: CASSFRGGTEAFF. CDR3 nucleotides: TGTGCCAGCAGTTTCAGGGGTGGCACTGAAGCTTTCTTT.

The genes are TRBV10-2 and TRBJ2-7, with unresolved D. The CDR3 has 13 residues. Looked up from germline, CDR1 is WSHSY and CDR2 is SAAADI. The V gene lost 8 bases and the J gene lost 2 bases, with 13 bases spanning the gap. CDR3 sequence (DNA): TGCGCCAGCTCACATACTGAAGCCTACGAGCAGTACTTC. Amino acid sequence: CASSHTEAYEQYF.

The J gene is TRBJ2-1, the V gene TRBV11-3; 12 bases agree with TRBD2. The CDR3 is 15 residues long. Germline loops: CDR1 SGHNT, CDR2 YENEEA. V gave up 3 bases and J gave up 7 bases; unmatched junction bases: 4. CDR3 bases: TGTGCCAGCAGCTTCCTAGCGGGAGGGTTAAATGAGCAGTTCTTC. It is translated as CASSFLAGGLNEQFF.

The chain has TRBV12-5 and TRBJ2-1, with 9 bases matching TRBD2. Trimming at V came to 0 bases and at J to 4 bases, leaving 7 bases not matched to a gene. The V gene's germline CDR1 is LGHNT and CDR2 FRNRAP. The CDR3 is made up of 17 amino acids. Written as DNA, the CDR3 is TGTGCTAGTGGTTTGGTACAGCTAGCGGGGACGTACAATGAGCAGTTCTTC. It is translated as CASGLVQLAGTYNEQFF.

The V and J genes are TRBV12-5 and TRBJ1-3; TRBD1 might be the D (6 bases). The length of the CDR3 is 14 residues. Trimming removed 9 bases at V and 2 bases at J, with 14 bases between. CDR1 is LGHNT, CDR2 FRNRAP, per germline. CDR3 in DNA: TGTGCTAGCCGCACAGGGACGGCTGGAAACACCATATATTTT. Protein product: CASRTGTAGNTIYF.

The chain recombines TRBV7-1 with TRBJ1-2; tentative D call: TRBD1 (5 bases). TRBV7-1 is flagged as an ORF with uncertain function. This CDR3 is 18 amino acids long. CDR3 bases: TGTGCTTCGTCGGGCGGGGCAGGGTCTTCGCCAATTAACTATGGCTACACCTTC. It encodes CASSGGAGSSPINYGYTF.

The rearrangement links TRBV30 to TRBJ1-5; 11 bases line up with TRBD1. The ends lost 8 bases at V and 4 bases at J; junction bases unmatched: 7. Germline CDR1 GTSNPN, CDR2 SVGIG (reference sequence). This CDR3 is built from 14 residues. CDR3 in amino acids: CAGGQGARNQPQHF. CDR3 sequence (DNA): TGTGCCGGTGGACAGGGGGCGCGGAATCAGCCCCAGCATTTT.

This rearrangement joins TRBV23-1 to TRBJ1-4, with D unresolved. TRBV23-1 is an ORF for which the function is uncertain. V dropped 6 bases and J dropped 0 bases, with 14 bases sitting between them. The CDR3 has 16 residues. In nucleotides, the CDR3 is TGCGCCAGCAGCCCAGAGGACGGTTCAACTAATGAAAAACTGTTTTTT. Amino acid sequence: CASSPEDGSTNEKLFF.

The chain recombines TRBV10-3 with TRBJ2-2; TRBD2 is a possible D gene (6 bases). The germline CDR1 and CDR2 sequences are ENHRY and SYGVKD. The CDR3 covers 14 residues. Trimming left V 2 bases short and J 6 bases short, with 10 bases between. CDR3 DNA: TGTGCCATCAGTGAGAGCGGCGGGGCCGGGGAGCTGTTTTTT. Translating it yields CAISESGGAGELFF.

CDR3 residues: CASSLILAMGLRGYTF. The CDR3, as DNA: TGTGCCAGCAGTTTAATTCTGGCAATGGGGTTACGGGGCTACACCTTC. The V call is TRBV28, the J call TRBJ1-2; D call uncertain. This CDR3 has 16 amino acids. The V gene's germline CDR1 is MDHEN and CDR2 SYDVKM. Trimming cost V 2 bases and J 8 bases, with 21 bases left between them.

The genes are TRBV28 and TRBJ1-1, with D maybe TRBD1 (5 bases). This CDR3 has 15 amino acids. Trimming removed 5 bases from V and 1 base from J, with 14 bases in between. CDR1 is MDHEN and CDR2 is SYDVKM in the germline V gene. The CDR3 region is CASSASGQGNTEAFF. The CDR3 nucleotides are TGTGCCAGCAGTGCCTCGGGGCAAGGGAACACTGAAGCTTTCTTT.

This chain uses TRBV29-1 with TRBJ2-1, with TRBD2 matching 7 bases. CDR1 SQVTM and CDR2 ANQGSEA come from the germline V gene. This CDR3 comprises 15 residues. Trimming at V came to 7 bases and at J to 3 bases, leaving 12 bases not matched to a gene. Here the CDR3 reads CSAEGRESYYNEQFF. The CDR3 bases are TGCAGCGCGGAAGGGCGGGAGTCATACTACAATGAGCAGTTCTTC.

V is TRBV19 and J is TRBJ1-4, with D tentatively TRBD1 (5 bases). The V gene's germline CDR1 is LNHDA and CDR2 SQIVND (reference sequence). The germline V and J ends were trimmed by 4 bases and 0 bases, with 18 bases remaining between them. This CDR3 is built from 18 residues. DNA of the CDR3: TGTGCCAGTAGTAGTCTCGGGACGGTGGGGTCAACTAATGAAAAACTGTTTTTT. As protein: CASSSLGTVGSTNEKLFF.

V gene TRBV7-7 combines with J gene TRBJ2-1, with D perhaps TRBD2 (5 bases). The germline V and J ends were trimmed by 4 bases and 4 bases, with 14 bases remaining between them. Germline V gives CDR1 SSHAT, CDR2 FNYEAQ (reference sequence). The CDR3 is made up of 15 amino acids. The CDR3 is CASSSVGVFYNEQFF. As DNA, the CDR3 is TGTGCCAGCAGCTCAGTCGGGGTTTTTTACAATGAGCAGTTCTTC.

The rearrangement uses TRBV7-4 and TRBJ2-7; TRBD1 agrees at 9 bases. The V and J ends lost 10 bases and 0 bases, in that order; junction bases with no gene match: 7. The CDR3 spans 14 residues. Per germline, CDR1 SGHVT and CDR2 SQSDAQ. CDR3 region: CATNRDRASYEQYF. Written as DNA, the CDR3 is TGTGCCACTAACCGGGACAGGGCCTCCTACGAGCAGTACTTC. The full variable domain, in which reference TRBV7-4 and TRBJ2-7 provide the parts outside the CDR3, is GAGVSQSPRYKVAKRGRDVALRCDSISGHVTLYWYRQTLGQGSEVLTYSQSDAQRDKSGRPSGRFSAERPERSVSTLKIQRTEQGDSAVYLCATNRDRASYEQYFGPGTRLTVT.

This chain connects TRBV11-3 to TRBJ1-5; possibly TRBD1 for D (6 bases). The CDR3 spans 14 residues. Trimming removed 3 bases at V and 6 bases at J, with 12 bases between. Looked up from germline, CDR1 is SGHNT and CDR2 is YENEEA. The CDR3 sequence is CASSLEGGAQPQHF. The CDR3 coding sequence is TGTGCCAGCAGCTTGGAGGGGGGAGCTCAGCCCCAGCATTTT.

J is TRBJ2-1 and V is TRBV5-1; 13 bases line up with TRBD2. This CDR3 has 17 amino acids. Germline CDR1 SGHRS, CDR2 YFSETQ. J was trimmed by 2 bases and V by 1 base; bases with no gene match: 3. CDR3 region: CASSLRLAGGAYNEQFF. CDR3 in DNA: TGCGCCAGCAGCTTGAGACTAGCGGGAGGAGCCTACAATGAGCAGTTCTTC.

The DNA for the CDR3 is TGCGCCAGCAGTGGATGGGCGGGGAACACTGAAGCTTTCTTT. This sequence encodes CASSGWAGNTEAFF. The rearrangement joins TRBV10-2 to TRBJ1-1; D is uncertain. The CDR3 totals 14 residues. Germline CDR1 WSHSY, CDR2 SAAADI. V was trimmed by 4 bases and J by 1 base, leaving 10 bases between them.

This chain links TRBV9 with TRBJ2-1; 11 positions match TRBD2. V shed 4 bases, J shed 4 bases, and the junction held 4 bases outside the gene matches. Looked up from germline, CDR1 is SGDLS and CDR2 is YYNGEE. This CDR3 is 15 amino acids long. For the CDR3, the DNA is TGTGCCAGCAGCCCCCGGACTAGCGGGTACAATGAGCAGTTCTTC. Residues: CASSPRTSGYNEQFF.

The sample holds one count of this clone. This chain uses TRBV11-3 with TRBJ1-1; 8 positions match TRBD1. V shed 3 bases, J shed 1 base, and the junction held 7 bases outside the gene matches. The CDR3 spans 16 residues. Germline V CDR1 and CDR2: SGHNT, YENEEA. CDR3 sequence (DNA): TGTGCCAGCAGCTTTCCCAGGGGGCGACAGAACACTGAAGCTTTCTTT. Protein product: CASSFPRGRQNTEAFF.

The V gene is TRBV6-8, the J gene TRBJ1-1, with D perhaps matching TRBD1 (5 bases). Germline CDR1 is MNHGY and CDR2 is SAAAGT. V was cut by 6 bases and J by 6 bases, with 17 bases left in between. The CDR3 runs to 14 residues. The CDR3 loop is CASRNRERGPEAFF. In DNA, the CDR3 is TGTGCCAGCAGAAATCGGGAAAGGGGACCTGAAGCTTTCTTT.

The chain employs TRBV6-8 and TRBJ2-1, with 8 nucleotides matching TRBD1. V was clipped by 5 bases and J by 8 bases; unmatched bases: 11. The CDR3 sequence is 15 residues long. Germline V gene data show CDR1 as MNHGY and CDR2 as SAAAGT. CDR3 sequence: CASSLTRGPMDEQFF. CDR3 sequence (DNA): TGTGCCAGCAGTCTGACCAGGGGGCCCATGGATGAGCAGTTCTTC.